This T cell receptor (beta chain) stems from a study of cytotoxic CD8 clonotypes in ibrutinib-treated CLL. The overall study: In all, about a dozen patients were relapsed/refractory, some 15 were treatment-naive and 17 to 18 were IGHV unmutated. Study findings and constraints: Under therapy, public clonotypes either contracted or stayed stable, and they were uncommon.

The V end was cut by 6 bases, the J end by 0 bases, with 9 bases between. The CDR3 is 14 amino acids. From germline, CDR1 is MNHEY and CDR2 SVGAGI. The sample holds a few counts of this clone. Its antigen is unknown. Libraries of TCR beta were made from roughly 1.8 micrograms of genomic DNA that came from cryopreserved PBMCs. Repertoires were generated with immunoSEQ multiplex PCR, while TCRdb's copy carries only in-frame clones and drops some. The repertoire holds approximately 190,000 clones, with 65% to 80% as singletons. This sample comprised PBMCs, obtained after 12 months of ibrutinib treatment. J is TRBJ1-5 and V is TRBV6-5; possible D gene TRBD1, 5 bases. The clonotype originates from a human donor with chronic lymphocytic leukemia. Here the CDR3 reads CASRMGPSNQPQHF. The CDR3 nucleotides read TGTGCCAGCAGGATGGGACCTAGCAATCAGCCCCAGCATTTT.